This T cell receptor beta chain was retrieved from a study of vaccination effects on CD4 cells after COVID-19. Antigen-specific CD4+ T cells were first expanded with viral peptide pools by the ViraFEST assay and only then sequenced. Culturing for 10 to 11 days preceded CD4+ T cell isolation. Previously uninfected by SARS-CoV-2, the vaccine recipients also showed negative nucleocapsid antibodies. Cultures used a few million PBMC per well, 9.5 to 10 IU/ml IL-2 and about 10 ug/ml peptides. TCRdb keeps only in-frame clones here, not all; method: immunoSEQ multiplex PCR. The data hold around 63,000 clones, with less than 80% observed a single time. Study outcomes and limitations: The study found that only 1 of 255 vaccine-induced clones from healthy vaccinees cross-reacted with common cold coronaviruses.

With respect to this clone: Antigen: not known.

The CDR3 is 15 residues long. V was pared by 1 base and J by 5 bases, with 4 bases of the junction left unmatched. Germline CDR1 SGHTA, CDR2 FQGNSA. This chain uses TRBV7-2 with TRBJ2-5; 10 bases align to TRBD2. The TCR originated in a human donor who received a COVID-19 vaccine. The sequenced sample was CD4+ T cells from PBMCs cultured with HCoV-OC43 spike peptides, obtained before COVID-19 vaccination. The subset here: HCoV-OC43 spike overlapping peptide pool stimulation. CDR3: CASSLVPSGGETQYF. The CDR3 coding sequence is TGTGCCAGCAGCTTAGTGCCTAGCGGGGGCGAGACCCAGTACTTC. The full variable domain, in which reference TRBV7-2 and TRBJ2-5 provide the parts outside the CDR3, is GAGVSQSPSNKVTEKGKDVELRCDPISGHTALYWYRQSLGQGLEFLIYFQGNSAPDKSGLPSDRFSAERTGGSVSTLTIQRTQQEDSAVYLCASSLVPSGGETQYFGPGTRLLVL.